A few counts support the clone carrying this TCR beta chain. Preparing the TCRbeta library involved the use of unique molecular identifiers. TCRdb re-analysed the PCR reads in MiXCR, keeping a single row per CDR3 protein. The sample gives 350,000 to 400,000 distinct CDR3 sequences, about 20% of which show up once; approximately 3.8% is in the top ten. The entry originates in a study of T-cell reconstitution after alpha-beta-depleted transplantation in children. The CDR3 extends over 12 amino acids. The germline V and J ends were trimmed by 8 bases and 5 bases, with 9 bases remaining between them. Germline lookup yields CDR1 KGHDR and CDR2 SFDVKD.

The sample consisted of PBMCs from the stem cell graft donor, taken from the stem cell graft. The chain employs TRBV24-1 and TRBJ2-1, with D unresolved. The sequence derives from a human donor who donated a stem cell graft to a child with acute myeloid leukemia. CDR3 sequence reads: CATKTENNEQFF. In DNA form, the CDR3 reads TGTGCCACCAAAACTGAGAACAATGAGCAGTTCTTC.